This T cell receptor (beta chain) was retrieved from a study of T cell responses to AZD1222 COVID-19 vaccine. Overall study results and limits: With dominance at 160-218 and 743-854, vaccine-associated CD4 TCRs spanned spike. Two AZD1222 doses significantly raised spike-specific TCR breadth and depth over controls.

Germline V gives CDR1 MNHEY, CDR2 SVGAGI. J gave up 4 bases and V 9 bases, and 6 bases lay outside the gene matches. This CDR3 has 14 residues. Profiling relied on immunoSEQ multiplex PCR, and the TCRdb table lists in-frame clones only, not all of them. The table includes more than 95,000 clones, around nine tenths detected once. Regarding this clone: The antigen is not known.

The chain recombines TRBV6-5 with TRBJ2-1; 10 nucleotides agree with TRBD1. This specimen was peripheral blood, taken 28 days after the second dose of the MenACWY control vaccine. This receptor was identified in an adult who received the MenACWY meningococcal vaccine as a control. The CDR3 loop reads CASDRGPGYNEQFF. The CDR3, as DNA: TGTGCCAGTGACAGGGGGCCTGGGTACAATGAGCAGTTCTTC.